This T cell receptor beta chain was documented in a study of PD-L1 blockade in urothelial cancer. Study details: Each participant's history included 0 to 3 prior chemotherapy regimens. Blood analyses occurred 3 weeks (second dose) and 6 weeks post treatment start. Study-wide results and caveats: Durable benefit accompanied greater 3-week expansion of tumor-associated blood clones.

Specified time point: peripheral blood 6 weeks after treatment start. A total of 1 to 8 samples per patient were collected pretreatment and on-treatment. The assay was immunoSEQ multiplex PCR, and TCRdb's table has in-frame clones only and misses some. This table has around 40,000 clones, roughly four fifths appearing once. Germline loops: CDR1 LGHNA, CDR2 YNFKEQ. V was clipped by 0 bases and J by 5 bases, with 11 bases between them. CDR3 length: 15 residues. Notes on this clone: Its antigen is still unknown.

This material consisted of PBMCs, taken around atezolizumab (anti-PD-L1) treatment. This TCR was sampled from a man in his 60s with urothelial cancer. This rearrangement joins TRBV4-2 to TRBJ1-5; unclear D gene. In DNA, the CDR3 is TGTGCCAGCAGCCAAGAAGAGACATCCGATCAGCCCCAGCATTTT. It codes for CASSQEETSDQPQHF.